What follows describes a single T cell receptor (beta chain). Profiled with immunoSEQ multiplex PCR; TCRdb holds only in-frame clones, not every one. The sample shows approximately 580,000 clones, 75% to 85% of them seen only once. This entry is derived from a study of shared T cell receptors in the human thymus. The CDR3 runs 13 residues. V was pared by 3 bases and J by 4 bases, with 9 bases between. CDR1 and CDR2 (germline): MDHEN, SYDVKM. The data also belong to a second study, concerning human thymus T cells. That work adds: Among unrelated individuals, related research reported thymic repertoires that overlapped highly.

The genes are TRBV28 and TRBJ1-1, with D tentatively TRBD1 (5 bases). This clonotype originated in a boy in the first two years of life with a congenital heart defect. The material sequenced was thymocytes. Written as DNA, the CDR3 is TGTGCCAGCAGTTTCGTGACAGCCACTGAAGCTTTCTTT. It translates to CASSFVTATEAFF.